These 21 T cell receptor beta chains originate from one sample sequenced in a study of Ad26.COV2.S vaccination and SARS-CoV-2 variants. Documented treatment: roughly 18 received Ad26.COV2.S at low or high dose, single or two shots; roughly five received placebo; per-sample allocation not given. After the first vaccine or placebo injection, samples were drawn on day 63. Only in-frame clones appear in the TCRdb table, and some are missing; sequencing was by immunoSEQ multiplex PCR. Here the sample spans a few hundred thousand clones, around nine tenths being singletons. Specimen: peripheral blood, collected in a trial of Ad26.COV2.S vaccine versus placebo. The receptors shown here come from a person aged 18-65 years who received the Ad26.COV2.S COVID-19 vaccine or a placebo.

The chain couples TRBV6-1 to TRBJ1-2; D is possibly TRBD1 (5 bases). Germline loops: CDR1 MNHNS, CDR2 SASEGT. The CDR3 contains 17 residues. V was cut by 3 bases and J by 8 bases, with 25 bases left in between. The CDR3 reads CASSEEVWEGLFGGYTF. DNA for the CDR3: TGTGCCAGCAGTGAGGAAGTTTGGGAGGGACTGTTCGGAGGCTACACCTTC.

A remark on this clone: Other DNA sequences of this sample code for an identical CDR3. This CDR3 is CASSIVRGRTEAFF. CDR3 DNA: TGTGCCAGTAGTATTGTCAGGGGGCGGACTGAAGCTTTCTTT. V and J are TRBV19 and TRBJ1-1, with 8 positions matching TRBD1. The V and J ends lost 3 bases and 5 bases, in that order; junction bases with no gene match: 5. Looked up from germline, CDR1 is LNHDA and CDR2 is SQIVND (reference sequence). This CDR3 region has 14 residues.

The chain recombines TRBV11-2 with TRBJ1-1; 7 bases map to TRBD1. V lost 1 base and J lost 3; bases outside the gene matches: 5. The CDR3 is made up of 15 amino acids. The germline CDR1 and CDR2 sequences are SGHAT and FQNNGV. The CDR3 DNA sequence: TGTGCCAGCAGCTTAGTAAGGGGGCGCTACACTGAAGCTTTCTTT. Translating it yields CASSLVRGRYTEAFF.

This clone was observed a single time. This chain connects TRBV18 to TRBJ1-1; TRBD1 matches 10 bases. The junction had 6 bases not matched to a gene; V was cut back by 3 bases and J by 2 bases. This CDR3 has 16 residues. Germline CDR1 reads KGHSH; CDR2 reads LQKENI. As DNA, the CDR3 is TGTGCCAGCTCACCGCGGACAGGGGGTGGTAACACTGAAGCTTTCTTT. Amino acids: CASSPRTGGGNTEAFF.

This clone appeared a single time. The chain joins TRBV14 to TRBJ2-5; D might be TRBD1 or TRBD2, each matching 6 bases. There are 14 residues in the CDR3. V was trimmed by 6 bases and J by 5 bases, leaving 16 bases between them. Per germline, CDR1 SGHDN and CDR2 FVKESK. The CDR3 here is CASRKEGGGETQYF. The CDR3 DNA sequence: TGTGCCAGCAGAAAAGAGGGGGGCGGCGAGACCCAGTACTTC.

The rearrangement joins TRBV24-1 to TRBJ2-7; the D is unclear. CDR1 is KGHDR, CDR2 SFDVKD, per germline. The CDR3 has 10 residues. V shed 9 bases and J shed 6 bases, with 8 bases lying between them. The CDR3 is CATCLAEQYF. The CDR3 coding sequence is TGTGCCACCTGTCTGGCCGAGCAGTACTTC.

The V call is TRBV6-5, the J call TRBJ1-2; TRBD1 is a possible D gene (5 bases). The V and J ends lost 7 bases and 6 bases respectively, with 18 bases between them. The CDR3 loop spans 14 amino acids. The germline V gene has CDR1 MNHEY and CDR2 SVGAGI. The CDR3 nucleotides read TGTGCCAGCAATCTTCTACAGGCCCCTAATGGCTACACCTTC. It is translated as CASNLLQAPNGYTF.

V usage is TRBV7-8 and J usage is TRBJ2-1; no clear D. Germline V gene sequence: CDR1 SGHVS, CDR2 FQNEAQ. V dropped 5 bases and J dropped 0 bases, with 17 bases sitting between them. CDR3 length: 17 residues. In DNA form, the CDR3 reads TGTGCCAGCAGCCTAGAAACAGAGGTCAGCTCCTACAATGAGCAGTTCTTC. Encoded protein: CASSLETEVSSYNEQFF.

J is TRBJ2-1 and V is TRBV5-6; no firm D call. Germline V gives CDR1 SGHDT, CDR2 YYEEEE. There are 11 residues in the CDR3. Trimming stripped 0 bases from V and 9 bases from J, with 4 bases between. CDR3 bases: TGTGCCAGCAGCTTGGCCTTTGAGCAGTTCTTC. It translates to CASSLAFEQFF.

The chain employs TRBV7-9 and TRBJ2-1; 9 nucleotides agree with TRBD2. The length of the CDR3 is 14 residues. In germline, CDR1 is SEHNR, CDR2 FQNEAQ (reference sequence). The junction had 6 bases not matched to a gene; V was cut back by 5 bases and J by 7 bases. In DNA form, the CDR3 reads TGTGCCAGCAGCACCCAGGGACTAGCAAATGAGCAGTTCTTC. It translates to CASSTQGLANEQFF.

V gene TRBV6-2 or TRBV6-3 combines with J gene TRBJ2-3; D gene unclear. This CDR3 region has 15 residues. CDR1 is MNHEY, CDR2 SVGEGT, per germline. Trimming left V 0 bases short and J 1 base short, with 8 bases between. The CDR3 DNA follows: TGTGCCAGCAGTTACTCCGACATCCGCACAGATACGCAGTATTTT. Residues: CASSYSDIRTDTQYF.

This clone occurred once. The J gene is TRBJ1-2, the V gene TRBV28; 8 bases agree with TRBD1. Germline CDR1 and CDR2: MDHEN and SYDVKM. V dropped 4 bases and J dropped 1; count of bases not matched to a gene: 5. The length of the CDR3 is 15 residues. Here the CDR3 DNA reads TGTGCCAGCAGTTCTAGACAGGGGTTTAACTATGGCTACACCTTC. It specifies CASSSRQGFNYGYTF.

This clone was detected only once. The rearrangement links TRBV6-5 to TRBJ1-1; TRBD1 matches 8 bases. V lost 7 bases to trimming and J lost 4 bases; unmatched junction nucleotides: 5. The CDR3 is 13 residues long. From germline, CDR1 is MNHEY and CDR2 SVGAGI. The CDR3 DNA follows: TGTGCCAGCATCAACAGGGGGATCACTGAAGCTTTCTTT. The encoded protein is CASINRGITEAFF.

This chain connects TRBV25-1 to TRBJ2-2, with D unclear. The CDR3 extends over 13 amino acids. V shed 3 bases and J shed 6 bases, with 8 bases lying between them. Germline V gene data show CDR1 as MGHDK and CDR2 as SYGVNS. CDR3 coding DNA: TGTGCCAGCAGTGATCAGTCCCCCGGGGAGCTGTTTTTT. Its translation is CASSDQSPGELFF.

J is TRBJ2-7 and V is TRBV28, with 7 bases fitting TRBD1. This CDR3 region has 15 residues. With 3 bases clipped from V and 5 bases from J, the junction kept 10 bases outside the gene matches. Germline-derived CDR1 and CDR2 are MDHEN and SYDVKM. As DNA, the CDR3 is TGTGCCAGCAGTTTCGAAGGGGGCGGGTTGAACGAGCAGTACTTC. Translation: CASSFEGGGLNEQYF.

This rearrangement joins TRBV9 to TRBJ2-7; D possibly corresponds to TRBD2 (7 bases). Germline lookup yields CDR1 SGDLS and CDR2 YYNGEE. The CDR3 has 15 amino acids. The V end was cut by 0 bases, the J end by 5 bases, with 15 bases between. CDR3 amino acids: CASSVGAGAWDEQYF. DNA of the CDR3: TGTGCCAGCAGCGTAGGGGCGGGGGCTTGGGACGAGCAGTACTTC.

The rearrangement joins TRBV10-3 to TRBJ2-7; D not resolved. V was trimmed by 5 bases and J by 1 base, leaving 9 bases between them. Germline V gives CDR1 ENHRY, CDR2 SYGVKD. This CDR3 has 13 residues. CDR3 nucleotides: TGTGCCATCAGTACCCGGTCGTCCTACGAGCAGTACTTC. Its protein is CAISTRSSYEQYF.

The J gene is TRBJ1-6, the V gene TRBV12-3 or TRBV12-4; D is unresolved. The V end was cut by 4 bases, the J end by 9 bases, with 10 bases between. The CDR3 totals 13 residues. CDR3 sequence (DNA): TGTGCCAGCAGTTATTCCGGTGGTTCACCCCTCCACTTT. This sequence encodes CASSYSGGSPLHF.

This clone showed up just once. The CDR3 nucleotides read TGCAGTGCCCTAACACTGGGTGAGCAGTTCTTC. This gives the protein CSALTLGEQFF. The chain is built from TRBV20-1 and TRBJ2-1; D unclear. The CDR3 has 11 amino acids. V was shortened by 6 bases and J by 9 bases, with 12 bases between the two germline ends. Per germline, CDR1 DFQATT and CDR2 SNEGSKA (reference sequence).

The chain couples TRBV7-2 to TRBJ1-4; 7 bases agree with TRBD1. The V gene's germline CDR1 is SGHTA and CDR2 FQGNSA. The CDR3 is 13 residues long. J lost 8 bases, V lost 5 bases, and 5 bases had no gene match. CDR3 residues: CASSRTGEEKLFF. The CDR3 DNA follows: TGTGCCAGCAGCCGAACAGGGGAGGAAAAACTGTTTTTT. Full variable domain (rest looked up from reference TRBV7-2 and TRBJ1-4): GAGVSQSPSNKVTEKGKDVELRCDPISGHTALYWYRQSLGQGLEFLIYFQGNSAPDKSGLPSDRFSAERTGGSVSTLTIQRTQQEDSAVYLCASSRTGEEKLFFGSGTQLSVL.

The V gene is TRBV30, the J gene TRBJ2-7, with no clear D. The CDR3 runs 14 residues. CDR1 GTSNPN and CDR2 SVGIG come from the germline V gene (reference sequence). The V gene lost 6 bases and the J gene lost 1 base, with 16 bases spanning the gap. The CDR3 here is CACAWTFPSYEQYF. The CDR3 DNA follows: TGTGCCTGTGCTTGGACGTTCCCTTCCTACGAGCAGTACTTC.